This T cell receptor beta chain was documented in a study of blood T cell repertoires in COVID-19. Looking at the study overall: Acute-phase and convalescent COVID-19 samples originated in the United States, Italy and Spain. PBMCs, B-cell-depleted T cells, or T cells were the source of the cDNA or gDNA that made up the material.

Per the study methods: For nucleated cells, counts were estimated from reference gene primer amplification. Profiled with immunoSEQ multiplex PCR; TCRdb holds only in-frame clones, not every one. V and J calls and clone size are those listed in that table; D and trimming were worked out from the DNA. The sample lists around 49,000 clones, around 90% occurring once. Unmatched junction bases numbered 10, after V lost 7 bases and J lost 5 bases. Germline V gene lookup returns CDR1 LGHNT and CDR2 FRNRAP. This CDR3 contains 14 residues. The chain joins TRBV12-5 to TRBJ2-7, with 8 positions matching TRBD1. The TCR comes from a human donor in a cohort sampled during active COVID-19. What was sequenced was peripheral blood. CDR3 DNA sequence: TGTGCTAGTGCCGAACAGGGGGTTAATAACGAGCAGTACTTC. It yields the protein CASAEQGVNNEQYF.